The clone carrying this TCR beta chain was counted at least ten times. Its antigen is not known. Regions amplified from RNA transcripts were the TCR beta CDR3 regions. The TCR CDR3 first-round RT-PCR relied on the HTBI primer set. TCRdb ran MiXCR on the multiplex PCR reads and lists one entry per CDR3 protein. The top ten clones hold less than 25% of a sample with under 450,000 distinct CDR3 sequences, less than 15% of them seen once. Germline CDR1 reads SNHLY; CDR2 reads FYNNEI. The CDR3 runs 14 residues. Trimming removed 1 base from V and 6 bases from J, with 10 bases in between. This entry is derived from a study of T cells in Graves' hyperthyroidism and ophthalmopathy. General study findings and limits: Blood also contained most expanded thyroid clonotypes above 0.001.

The chain combines TRBV2 with TRBJ2-1; D is perhaps TRBD2 (6 bases). Sequenced sample: blood. The sequence was collected from a man aged 30 to 45 with Graves' hyperthyroidism that later progressed to Graves' ophthalmopathy. The CDR3 DNA follows: TGTGCCAGCAGTGAAGGGCGGGGTGTCAATGAGCAGTTCTTC. Amino acids: CASSEGRGVNEQFF.